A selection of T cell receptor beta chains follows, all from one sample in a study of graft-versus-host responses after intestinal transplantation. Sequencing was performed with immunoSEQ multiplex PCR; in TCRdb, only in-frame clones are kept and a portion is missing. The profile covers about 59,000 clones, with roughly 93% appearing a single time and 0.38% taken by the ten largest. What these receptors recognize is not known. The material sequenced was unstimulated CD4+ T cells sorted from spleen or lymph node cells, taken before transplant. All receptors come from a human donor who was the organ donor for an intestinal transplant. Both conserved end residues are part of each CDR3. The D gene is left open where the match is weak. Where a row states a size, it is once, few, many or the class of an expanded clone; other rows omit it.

CASSVDGVSSYNEQFF	TGTGCCAGCAGCGTAGACGGGGTTAGCTCCTACAATGAGCAGTTCTTC	-	TRBV9	TRBJ2-1	-
CASSRHTDTQYF	TGTGCCAGCAGTAGACACACAGATACGCAGTATTTT	-	TRBV6-1	TRBJ2-3	-
CAWSRDTPNQPQHF	TGTGCCTGGAGTAGGGACACCCCAAATCAGCCCCAGCATTTT	-	TRBV30	TRBJ1-5	once
CASSIYVRGNTGELFF	TGTGCCAGTAGTATTTATGTCAGGGGGAACACCGGGGAGCTGTTTTTT	-	TRBV19	TRBJ2-2	-
CASSRRMTGGDEQYF	TGTGCCAGCAGCCGTAGAATGACAGGGGGGGATGAGCAGTACTTC	TRBD1	TRBV5-6	TRBJ2-7	few
CASRTGTEDSYEQYF	TGTGCCAGCAGAACCGGGACAGAGGACTCCTACGAGCAGTACTTC	TRBD1	TRBV5-6	TRBJ2-7	-
CASSHYPPRGTTMNEQFF	TGTGCCAGTAGTCACTATCCTCCGCGGGGCACTACAATGAATGAGCAGTTCTTC	-	TRBV19	TRBJ2-1	-
CASSLDSGGYNEQFF	TGTGCCAGCAGCTTAGATTCGGGAGGTTACAATGAGCAGTTCTTC	TRBD2	TRBV7-3	TRBJ2-1	-
CASSVDRSGGGNYGYTF	TGTGCCAGCAGCGTAGATAGGTCCGGAGGGGGTAACTATGGCTACACCTTC	-	TRBV9	TRBJ1-2	-
CASSEISGRTGDSYEQYF	TGTGCCAGCAGTGAAATCTCGGGGAGGACAGGGGACAGCTACGAGCAGTACTTC	TRBD1	TRBV6-1	TRBJ2-7	once
CATSRVRRGADSNQPQHF	TGTGCCACCAGCAGAGTCAGAAGGGGGGCTGATAGCAATCAGCCCCAGCATTTT	-	TRBV15	TRBJ1-5	once
CATNDAGGTGELFF	TGTGCCACCAATGACGCAGGGGGCACCGGGGAGCTGTTTTTT	TRBD1	TRBV15	TRBJ2-2	-
CASSFRTGHQHF	TGTGCCAGTAGTTTCCGGACAGGTCACCAGCATTTT	TRBD1	TRBV19	TRBJ1-5	-
CASTDNQRGRYNEQFF	TGTGCCAGTACCGATAACCAGCGGGGGCGATACAATGAGCAGTTCTTC	TRBD2	TRBV19	TRBJ2-1	-
CASSDSGQRPDTQYF	TGTGCCAGCAGTGACTCAGGACAGCGCCCAGATACGCAGTATTTT	-	TRBV6-4	TRBJ2-3	-
CASSSGGQTSNEKLFF	TGTGCCAGCAGCTCGGGGGGACAGACTTCTAATGAAAAACTGTTTTTT	TRBD1	TRBV7-2	TRBJ1-4	-
CASSLRLAGGTDTQYF	TGTGCCAGCAGCTTGCGGCTAGCGGGGGGTACAGATACGCAGTATTTT	TRBD2	TRBV5-4	TRBJ2-3	once
CASSQGQYGYTF	TGCGCCAGCAGCCAAGGACAGTATGGCTACACCTTC	-	TRBV4-1	TRBJ1-2	-
CASSYDRENSPLHF	TGTGCCAGCAGCTACGACAGGGAGAATTCACCCCTCCACTTT	TRBD1	TRBV5-8	TRBJ1-6	-
CASSLTWGDYGYTF	TGTGCCAGCAGTTTGACGTGGGGGGACTATGGCTACACCTTC	-	TRBV27	TRBJ1-2	once
CASSESGTYTDTQYF	TGTGCCAGCAGTGAGAGCGGCACGTACACAGATACGCAGTATTTT	-	TRBV2	TRBJ2-3	once
CASRLDRANTGELFF	TGTGCCAGCCGCTTAGACAGGGCGAACACCGGGGAGCTGTTTTTT	TRBD1	TRBV27	TRBJ2-2	-
CASSSGLAGGPNYEQYF	TGCGCCAGCAGTTCCGGACTAGCGGGGGGGCCGAACTACGAGCAGTACTTC	TRBD2	TRBV10-1	TRBJ2-7	once
CAIRGANTGELFF	TGTGCCATCAGGGGCGCGAACACCGGGGAGCTGTTTTTT	-	TRBV10-3	TRBJ2-2	-
CASSERGGELFF	TGTGCCAGCAGTGAAAGGGGCGGGGAGCTGTTTTTT	-	TRBV2	TRBJ2-2	-
CASSPTPIGDTQYF	TGTGCCAGCTCACCAACCCCTATAGGGGATACGCAGTATTTT	-	TRBV18	TRBJ2-3	-
CASSQEDQNIQYF	TGTGCCAGCAGCCAAGAGGACCAAAACATTCAGTACTTC	-	TRBV4-2	TRBJ2-4	-
CASSQTGAKNIQYF	TGTGCCAGCAGCCAGACGGGGGCCAAAAACATTCAGTACTTC	-	TRBV4-2	TRBJ2-4	-
CASRPSGQASGEQYF	TGTGCCAGCAGACCTTCGGGACAGGCTTCTGGCGAGCAGTACTTC	TRBD1	TRBV25-1	TRBJ2-7	-
CASRLAGDSYEQYF	TGTGCCAGCCGACTAGCGGGGGATTCCTACGAGCAGTACTTC	TRBD2	TRBV7-2	TRBJ2-7	-
CASSSPGLAGALGPQYF	TGTGCCAGCAGCTCTCCGGGACTAGCGGGGGCCTTGGGGCCCCAGTACTTC	TRBD2	TRBV7-2	TRBJ2-5	-
CASSLAGGSYEQYF	TGTGCCAGCAGCTTAGCGGGCGGTTCCTACGAGCAGTACTTC	-	TRBV7-9	TRBJ2-7	-
CASSQRSANYGYTF	TGTGCCAGCAGCCAGCGCTCGGCTAACTATGGCTACACCTTC	-	TRBV7-8	TRBJ1-2	-